This section outlines one T cell receptor beta chain sequence together with its context. Its cognate antigen is unknown. Here immunoSEQ multiplex PCR was the method, and the copy in TCRdb shows in-frame clones only, minus some. The data contain approximately 90,000 clones, less than 95% of them singletons. The data are from a study of graft-versus-host responses after intestinal transplantation. Study in general: Isolated intestinal, liver-intestinal, or multivisceral transplants were what recipients had. Recipients were all induced with anti-thymocyte globulin, then given tacrolimus and steroids for about three years. Overall study results and limits: Detection of GvH clones occurred in recipient marrow, and some had their first appearance in ileum or blood.

Germline CDR1 reads SGHRS; CDR2 reads YFSETQ. The CDR3 is made up of 15 amino acids. V shed 0 bases, J shed 5 bases, and the junction held 5 bases outside the gene matches. The J gene is TRBJ2-1, the V gene TRBV5-1, with 7 bases identical to TRBD2. The TCR sequence derives from a human donor who was the organ donor for an intestinal transplant. The sequences come from unstimulated CD8+ T cells sorted from spleen or lymph node cells, collected before transplant. The CDR3 region has the DNA TGCGCCAGCAGCTTGGGAATAGCGGGCAACAATGAGCAGTTCTTC. Protein sequence: CASSLGIAGNNEQFF.